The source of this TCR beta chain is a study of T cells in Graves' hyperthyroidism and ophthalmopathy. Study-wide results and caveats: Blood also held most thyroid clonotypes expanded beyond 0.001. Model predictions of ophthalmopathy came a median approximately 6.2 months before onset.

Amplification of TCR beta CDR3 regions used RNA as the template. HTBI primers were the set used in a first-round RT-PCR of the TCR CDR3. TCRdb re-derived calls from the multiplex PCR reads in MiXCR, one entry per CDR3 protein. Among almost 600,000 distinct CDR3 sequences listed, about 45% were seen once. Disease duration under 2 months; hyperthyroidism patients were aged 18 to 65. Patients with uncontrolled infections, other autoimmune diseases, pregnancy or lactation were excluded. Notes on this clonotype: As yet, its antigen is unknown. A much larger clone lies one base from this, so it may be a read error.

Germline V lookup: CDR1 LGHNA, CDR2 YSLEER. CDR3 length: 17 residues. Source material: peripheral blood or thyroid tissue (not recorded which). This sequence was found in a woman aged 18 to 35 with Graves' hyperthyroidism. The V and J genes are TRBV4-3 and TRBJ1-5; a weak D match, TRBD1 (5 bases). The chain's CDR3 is CASSQKPGLISNQPQQF. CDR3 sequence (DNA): TGCGCCAGCAGCCAGAAACCGGGACTGATTAGCAATCAGCCCCAGCAGTTT.